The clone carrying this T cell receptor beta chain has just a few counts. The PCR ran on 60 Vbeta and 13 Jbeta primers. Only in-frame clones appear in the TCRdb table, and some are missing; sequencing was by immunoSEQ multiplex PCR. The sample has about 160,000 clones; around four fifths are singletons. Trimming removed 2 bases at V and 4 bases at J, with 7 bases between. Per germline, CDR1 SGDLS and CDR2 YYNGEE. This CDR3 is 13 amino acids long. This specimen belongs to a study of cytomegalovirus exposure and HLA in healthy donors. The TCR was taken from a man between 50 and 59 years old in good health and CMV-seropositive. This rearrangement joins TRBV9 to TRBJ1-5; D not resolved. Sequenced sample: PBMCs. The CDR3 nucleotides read TGTGCCAGCAGCGTCCAGTTTAATCAGCCCCAGCATTTT. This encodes CASSVQFNQPQHF.